This TCR beta chain originates from a study of T cell responses to AZD1222 COVID-19 vaccine. As to this clone: The antigen is not known.

Sequencing used immunoSEQ multiplex PCR; TCRdb keeps in-frame clones, though not all of them. The profile shows around 120,000 clones, more than 85% of them singletons. V gave up 0 bases and J gave up 5 bases, with 17 bases separating them. From germline, CDR1 is LNHNV and CDR2 YYDKDF (reference sequence). The CDR3 is made up of 17 amino acids. General observations from the study: Only six people who got AZD1222 tested seropositive at baseline. Following two doses of AZD1222, Spike-specific TCR breadth and depth rose.

This chain joins TRBV15 and TRBJ1-5; tentative D call: TRBD1 (5 bases). This receptor was taken from an adult who received the AZD1222 COVID-19 vaccine. The sample in question was peripheral blood, obtained 28 days after the second AZD1222 dose. CDR3 DNA sequence: TGTGCCACCAGCAGAGATCAGGGACGGTTAAAAGATCAGCCCCAGCATTTT. Amino acid sequence: CATSRDQGRLKDQPQHF.